This T cell receptor beta chain was profiled in a study of T cells in Graves' hyperthyroidism and ophthalmopathy. The CDR3 regions of TCR beta were amplified from RNA transcripts. TCR CDR3 underwent first-round RT-PCR with the HTBI primer set. In TCRdb, the multiplex PCR reads were re-called with MiXCR into one record per CDR3 protein. The table lists roughly 180,000 distinct CDR3 sequences, approximately 17% of them singletons. Recently diagnosed hyperthyroidism of less than 2 months' duration affected patients aged 18 to 65. The CDR3 totals 17 residues. Germline V gene data show CDR1 as KGHSH and CDR2 as LQKENI. V gave up 1 base and J gave up 8 bases; unmatched junction bases: 14. In its sample, this clonotype was seen a few times. A single base separates this from a much larger clone, so it may be a read error.

The sequencing sample was made of blood. This sequence joins TRBV18 and TRBJ1-3; 7 bases are shared with TRBD1. This clonotype originated in a woman between 45 and 65 years old with Graves' hyperthyroidism. The CDR3 region is CASSPLPKGAGPDTIYF. Here the CDR3 DNA reads TGTGCCAGCTCACCACTTCCCAAGGGGGCAGGACCAGACACCATATATTTT.